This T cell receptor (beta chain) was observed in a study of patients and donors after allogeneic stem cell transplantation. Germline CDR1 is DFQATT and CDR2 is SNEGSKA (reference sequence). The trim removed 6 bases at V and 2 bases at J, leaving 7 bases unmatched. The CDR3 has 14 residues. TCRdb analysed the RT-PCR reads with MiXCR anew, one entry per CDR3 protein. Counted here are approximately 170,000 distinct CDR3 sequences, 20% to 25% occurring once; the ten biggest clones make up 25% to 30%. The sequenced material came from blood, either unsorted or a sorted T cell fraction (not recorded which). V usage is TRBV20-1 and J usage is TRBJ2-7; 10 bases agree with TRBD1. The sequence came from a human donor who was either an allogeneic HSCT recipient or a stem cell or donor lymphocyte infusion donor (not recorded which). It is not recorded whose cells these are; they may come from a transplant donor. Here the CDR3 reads CSAPGGTGAYEQYF. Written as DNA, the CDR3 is TGCAGTGCCCCTGGGGGGACAGGGGCCTACGAGCAGTACTTC.